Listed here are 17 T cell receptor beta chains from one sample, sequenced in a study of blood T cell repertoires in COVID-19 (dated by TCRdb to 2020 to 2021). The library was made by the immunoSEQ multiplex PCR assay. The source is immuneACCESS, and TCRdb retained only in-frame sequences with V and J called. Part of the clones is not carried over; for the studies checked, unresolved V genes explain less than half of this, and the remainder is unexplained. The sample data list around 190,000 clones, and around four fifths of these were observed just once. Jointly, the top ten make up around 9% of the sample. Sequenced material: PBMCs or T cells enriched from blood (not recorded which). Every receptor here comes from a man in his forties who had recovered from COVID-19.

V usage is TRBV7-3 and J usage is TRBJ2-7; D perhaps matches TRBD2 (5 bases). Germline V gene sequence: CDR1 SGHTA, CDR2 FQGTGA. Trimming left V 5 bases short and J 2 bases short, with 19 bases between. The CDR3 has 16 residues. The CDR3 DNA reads TGTGCCAGCAGCCCCGATGGAAGGCGGGCAACCTACGAGCAGTACTTC. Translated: CASSPDGRRATYEQYF.

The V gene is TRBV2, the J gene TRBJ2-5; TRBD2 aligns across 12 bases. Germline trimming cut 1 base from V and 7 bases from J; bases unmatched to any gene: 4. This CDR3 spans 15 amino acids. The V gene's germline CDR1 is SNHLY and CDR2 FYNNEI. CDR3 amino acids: CASSEEVTSGGTQYF. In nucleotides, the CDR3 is TGTGCCAGCAGTGAAGAAGTGACTAGCGGGGGGACCCAGTACTTC. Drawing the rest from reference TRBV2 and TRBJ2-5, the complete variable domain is EPEVTQTPSHQVTQMGQEVILRCVPISNHLYFYWYRQILGQKVEFLVSFYNNEISEKSEIFDDQFSVERPDGSNFTLKIRSTKLEDSAMYFCASSEEVTSGGTQYFGPGTRLLVL.

For the CDR3, the DNA is TGTGCCAGTAGTCCCAGCGGGGAGACCCAGTACTTC. This codes for CASSPSGETQYF. This chain uses TRBV19 with TRBJ2-5, with D tentatively TRBD2 (6 bases). V lost 5 bases to trimming and J lost 5 bases, with 9 bases between them. Germline V gene sequence: CDR1 LNHDA, CDR2 SQIVND (reference sequence). The CDR3 totals 12 residues.

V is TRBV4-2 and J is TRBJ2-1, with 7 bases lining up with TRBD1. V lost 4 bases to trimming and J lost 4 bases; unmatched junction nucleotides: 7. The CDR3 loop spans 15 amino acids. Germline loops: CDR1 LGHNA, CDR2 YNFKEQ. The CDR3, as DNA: TGTGCCAGCAGCCCCTCGGGACAGACGTACAATGAGCAGTTCTTC. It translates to CASSPSGQTYNEQFF.

The CDR3, as DNA: TGTGCCAGCAGCCCCCGTTTTGGAGTGAACACTGAAGCTTTCTTT. Translated, it gives CASSPRFGVNTEAFF. The chain carries TRBV6-5 and TRBJ1-1; D is uncertain. This CDR3 is 15 amino acids long. Germline CDR1 and CDR2: MNHEY and SVGAGI. Between the trimmed V and J ends, which lost 6 bases and 0 bases, there was a span of 14 bases.

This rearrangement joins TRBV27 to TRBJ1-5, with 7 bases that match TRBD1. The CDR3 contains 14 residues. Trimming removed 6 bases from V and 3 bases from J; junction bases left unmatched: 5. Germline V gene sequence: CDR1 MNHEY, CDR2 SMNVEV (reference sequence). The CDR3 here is CASSRTGLNQPQHF. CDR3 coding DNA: TGTGCCAGCAGCCGGACAGGCCTCAATCAGCCCCAGCATTTT.

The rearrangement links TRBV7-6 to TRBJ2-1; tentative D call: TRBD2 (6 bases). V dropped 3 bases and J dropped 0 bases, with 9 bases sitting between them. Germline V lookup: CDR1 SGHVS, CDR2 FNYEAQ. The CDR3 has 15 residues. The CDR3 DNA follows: TGTGCCAGCAGCTTGGCGGGGAGCTCCTACAATGAGCAGTTCTTC. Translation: CASSLAGSSYNEQFF.

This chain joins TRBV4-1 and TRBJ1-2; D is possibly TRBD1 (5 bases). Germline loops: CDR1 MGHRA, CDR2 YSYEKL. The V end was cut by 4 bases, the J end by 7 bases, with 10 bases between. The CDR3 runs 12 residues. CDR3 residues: CASSPQGSGYTF. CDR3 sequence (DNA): TGCGCCAGCAGCCCGCAGGGTAGTGGCTACACCTTC.

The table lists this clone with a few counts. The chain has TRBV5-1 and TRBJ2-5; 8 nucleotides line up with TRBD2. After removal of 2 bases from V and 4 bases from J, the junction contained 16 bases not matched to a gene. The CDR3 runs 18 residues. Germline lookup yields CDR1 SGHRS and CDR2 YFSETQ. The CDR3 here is CASSLPRKAGVSTETQYF. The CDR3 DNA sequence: TGCGCCAGCAGCTTACCTCGTAAAGCGGGAGTCTCAACAGAGACCCAGTACTTC.

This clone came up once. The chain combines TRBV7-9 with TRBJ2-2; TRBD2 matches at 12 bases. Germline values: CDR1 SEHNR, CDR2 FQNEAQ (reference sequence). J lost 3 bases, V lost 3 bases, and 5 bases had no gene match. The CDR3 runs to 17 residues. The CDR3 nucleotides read TGTGCCAGCAGCTTTCCTAGCGGGGGGGCGGACACCGGGGAGCTGTTTTTT. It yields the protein CASSFPSGGADTGELFF.

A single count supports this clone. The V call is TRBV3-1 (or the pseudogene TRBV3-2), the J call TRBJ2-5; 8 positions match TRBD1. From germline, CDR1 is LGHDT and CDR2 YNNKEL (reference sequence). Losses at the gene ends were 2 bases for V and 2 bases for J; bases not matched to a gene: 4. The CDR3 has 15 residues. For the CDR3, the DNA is TGTGCCAGCAGCCAACGCAGGGGGCAACAAGAGACCCAGTACTTC. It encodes CASSQRRGQQETQYF.

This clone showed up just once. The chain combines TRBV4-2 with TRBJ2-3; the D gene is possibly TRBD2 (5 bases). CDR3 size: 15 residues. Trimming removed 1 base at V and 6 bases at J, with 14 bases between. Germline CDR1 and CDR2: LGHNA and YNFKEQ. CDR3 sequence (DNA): TGTGCCAGCAGCCAAGCGACCGGGGTATCGGATACGCAGTATTTT. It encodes CASSQATGVSDTQYF.

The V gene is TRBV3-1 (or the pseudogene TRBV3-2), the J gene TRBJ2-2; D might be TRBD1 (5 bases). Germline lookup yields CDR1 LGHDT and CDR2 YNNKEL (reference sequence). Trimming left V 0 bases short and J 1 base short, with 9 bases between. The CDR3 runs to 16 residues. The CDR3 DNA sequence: TGTGCCAGCAGCCAAGATCGTACAGGGAACACCGGGGAGCTGTTTTTT. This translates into CASSQDRTGNTGELFF.

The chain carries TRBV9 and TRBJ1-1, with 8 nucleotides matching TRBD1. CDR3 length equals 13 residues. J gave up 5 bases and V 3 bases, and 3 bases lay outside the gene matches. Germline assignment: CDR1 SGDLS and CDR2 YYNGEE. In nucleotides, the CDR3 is TGTGCCAGCAGCGCGGACAGGGTGACTGAAGCTTTCTTT. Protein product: CASSADRVTEAFF.

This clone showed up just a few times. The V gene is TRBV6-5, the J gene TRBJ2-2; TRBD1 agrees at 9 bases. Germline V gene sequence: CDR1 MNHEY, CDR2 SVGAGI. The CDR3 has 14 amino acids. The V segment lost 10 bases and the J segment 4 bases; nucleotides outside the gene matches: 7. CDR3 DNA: TGTGCCACGCAGACAGGGGGTGGCACCGGGGAGCTGTTTTTT. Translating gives CATQTGGGTGELFF.

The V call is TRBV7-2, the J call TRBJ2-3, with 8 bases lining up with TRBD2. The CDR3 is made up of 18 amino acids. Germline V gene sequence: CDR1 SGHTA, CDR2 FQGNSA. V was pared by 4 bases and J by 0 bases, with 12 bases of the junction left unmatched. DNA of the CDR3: TGTGCCAGCAGCTCGGGACTAGGACGGACTCCTAGCACAGATACGCAGTATTTT. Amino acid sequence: CASSSGLGRTPSTDTQYF.

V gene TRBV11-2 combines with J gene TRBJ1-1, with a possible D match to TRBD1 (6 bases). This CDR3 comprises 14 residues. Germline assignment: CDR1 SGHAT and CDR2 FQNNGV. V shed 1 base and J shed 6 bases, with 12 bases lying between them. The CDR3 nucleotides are TGTGCCAGCAGCTTAGCGGGGGGCGTGGCTGAAGCTTTCTTT. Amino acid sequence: CASSLAGGVAEAFF.